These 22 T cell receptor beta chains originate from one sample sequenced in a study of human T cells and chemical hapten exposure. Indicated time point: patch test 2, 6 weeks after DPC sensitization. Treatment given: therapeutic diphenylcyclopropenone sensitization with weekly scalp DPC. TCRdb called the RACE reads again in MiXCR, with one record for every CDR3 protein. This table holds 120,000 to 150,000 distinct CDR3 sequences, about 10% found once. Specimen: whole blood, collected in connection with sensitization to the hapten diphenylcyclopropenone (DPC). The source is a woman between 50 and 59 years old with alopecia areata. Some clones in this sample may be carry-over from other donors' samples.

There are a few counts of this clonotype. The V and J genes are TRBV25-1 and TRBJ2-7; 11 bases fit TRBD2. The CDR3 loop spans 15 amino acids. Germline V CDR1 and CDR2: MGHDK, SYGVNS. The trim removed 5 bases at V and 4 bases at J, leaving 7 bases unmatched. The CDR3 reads CASSTGLAGRYEQYF. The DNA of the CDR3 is TGTGCCAGCAGTACCGGACTAGCGGGCAGATACGAGCAGTACTTC.

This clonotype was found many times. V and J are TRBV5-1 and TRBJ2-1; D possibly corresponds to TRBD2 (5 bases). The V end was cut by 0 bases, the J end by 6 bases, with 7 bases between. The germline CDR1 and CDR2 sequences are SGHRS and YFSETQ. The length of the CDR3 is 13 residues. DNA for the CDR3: TGCGCCAGCAGCTTGGGGACTTCCAATGAGCAGTTCTTC. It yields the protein CASSLGTSNEQFF. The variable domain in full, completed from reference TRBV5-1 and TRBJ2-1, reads KAGVTQTPRYLIKTRGQQVTLSCSPISGHRSVSWYQQTPGQGLQFLFEYFSETQRNKGNFPGRFSGRQFSNSRSEMNVSTLELGDSALYLCASSLGTSNEQFFGPGTRLTVL.

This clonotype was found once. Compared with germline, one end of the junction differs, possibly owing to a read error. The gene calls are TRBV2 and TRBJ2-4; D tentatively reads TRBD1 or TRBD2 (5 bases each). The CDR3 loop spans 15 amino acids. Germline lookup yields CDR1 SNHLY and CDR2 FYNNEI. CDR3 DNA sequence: TGTGCCAGCAGTGAAGAGGGGACGACCAAAAACATTCAGAACTTC. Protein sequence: CASSEEGTTKNIQNF. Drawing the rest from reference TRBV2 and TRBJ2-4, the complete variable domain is EPEVTQTPSHQVTQMGQEVILRCVPISNHLYFYWYRQILGQKVEFLVSFYNNEISEKSEIFDDQFSVERPDGSNFTLKIRSTKLEDSAMYFCASSEEGTTKNIQNFGAGTRLSVL.

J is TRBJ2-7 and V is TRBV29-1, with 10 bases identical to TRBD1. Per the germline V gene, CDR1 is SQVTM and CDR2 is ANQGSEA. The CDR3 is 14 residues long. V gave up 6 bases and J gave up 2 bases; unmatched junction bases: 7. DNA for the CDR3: TGCAGCGTGGAGACAGGGGGCGTCCCCTACGAGCAGTACTTC. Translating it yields CSVETGGVPYEQYF.

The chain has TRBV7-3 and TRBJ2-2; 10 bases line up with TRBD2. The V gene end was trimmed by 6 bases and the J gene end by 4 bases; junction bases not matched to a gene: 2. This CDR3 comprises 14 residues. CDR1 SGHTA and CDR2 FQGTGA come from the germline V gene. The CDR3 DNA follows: TGTGCCAGCAGGCTAGCGGGGGCCACCGGGGAGCTGTTTTTT. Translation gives CASRLAGATGELFF.

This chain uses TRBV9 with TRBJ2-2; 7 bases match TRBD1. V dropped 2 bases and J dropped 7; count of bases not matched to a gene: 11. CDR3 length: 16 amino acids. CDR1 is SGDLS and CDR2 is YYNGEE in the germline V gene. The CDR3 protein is CASSVTRQGRGGELFF. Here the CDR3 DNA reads TGTGCCAGCAGCGTTACTCGACAGGGACGGGGCGGGGAGCTGTTTTTT.

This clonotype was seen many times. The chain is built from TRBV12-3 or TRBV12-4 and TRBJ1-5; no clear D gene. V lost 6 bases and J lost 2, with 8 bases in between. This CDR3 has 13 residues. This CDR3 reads CASRSDGNQPQHF. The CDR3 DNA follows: TGTGCCAGCAGATCGGACGGCAATCAGCCCCAGCATTTT.

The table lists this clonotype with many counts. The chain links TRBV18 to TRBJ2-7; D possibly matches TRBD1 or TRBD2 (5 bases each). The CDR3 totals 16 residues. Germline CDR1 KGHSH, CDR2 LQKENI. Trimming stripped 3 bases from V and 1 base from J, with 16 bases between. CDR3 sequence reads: CASSPLARGVSYEQYF. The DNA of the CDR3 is TGTGCCAGCTCACCTTTGGCACGAGGGGTTTCCTACGAGCAGTACTTC.

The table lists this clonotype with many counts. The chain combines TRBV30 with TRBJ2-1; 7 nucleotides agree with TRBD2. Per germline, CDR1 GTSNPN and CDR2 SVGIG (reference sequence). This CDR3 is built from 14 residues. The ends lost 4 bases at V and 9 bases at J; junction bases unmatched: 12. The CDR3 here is CAWKMSGILVEQFF. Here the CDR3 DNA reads TGTGCCTGGAAGATGAGCGGGATATTGGTTGAGCAGTTCTTC.

CDR3 DNA sequence: TGTGCCAGCTCACCCTCTCCCAGGGCCCAAGAGACCCAGTACTTC. It yields the protein CASSPSPRAQETQYF. The chain has TRBV18 and TRBJ2-5; a possible D gene is TRBD1 (5 bases). V was shortened by 3 bases and J by 1 base, with 12 bases between the two germline ends. This CDR3 is 15 amino acids long. Germline loops: CDR1 KGHSH, CDR2 LQKENI.

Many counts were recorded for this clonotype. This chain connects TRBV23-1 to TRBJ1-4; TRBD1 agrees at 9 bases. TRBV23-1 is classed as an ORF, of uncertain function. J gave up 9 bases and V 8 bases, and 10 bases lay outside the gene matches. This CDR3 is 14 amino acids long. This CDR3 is CASQLGQGQKKLFF. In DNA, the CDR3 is TGCGCCAGCCAACTGGGACAGGGTCAAAAAAAACTGTTTTTT.

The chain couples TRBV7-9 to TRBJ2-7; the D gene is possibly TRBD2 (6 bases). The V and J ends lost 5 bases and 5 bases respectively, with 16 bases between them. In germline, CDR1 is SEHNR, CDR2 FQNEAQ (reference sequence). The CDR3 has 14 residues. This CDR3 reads CASSDTGSIDEQYF. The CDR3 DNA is TGTGCCAGCAGCGATACCGGGAGCATCGACGAGCAGTACTTC.

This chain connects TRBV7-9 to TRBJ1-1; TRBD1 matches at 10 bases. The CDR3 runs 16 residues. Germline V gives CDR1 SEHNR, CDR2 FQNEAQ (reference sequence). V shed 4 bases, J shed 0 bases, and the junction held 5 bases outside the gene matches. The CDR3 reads CASSSGQGIMNTEAFF. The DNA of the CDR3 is TGTGCCAGCAGCTCGGGACAGGGGATCATGAACACTGAAGCTTTCTTT.

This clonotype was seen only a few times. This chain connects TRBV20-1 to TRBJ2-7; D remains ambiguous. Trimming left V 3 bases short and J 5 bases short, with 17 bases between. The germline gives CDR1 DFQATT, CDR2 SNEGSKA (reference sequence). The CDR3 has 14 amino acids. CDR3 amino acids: CSASDANALHEQYF. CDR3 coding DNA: TGCAGTGCTAGTGACGCGAACGCCCTCCACGAGCAGTACTTC.

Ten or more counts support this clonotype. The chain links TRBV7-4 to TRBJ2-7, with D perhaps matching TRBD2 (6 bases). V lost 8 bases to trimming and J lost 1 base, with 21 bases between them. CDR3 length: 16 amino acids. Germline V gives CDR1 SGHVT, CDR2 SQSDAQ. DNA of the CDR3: TGTGCCAGCCGATATACGGAGGGACTGGGGTCCTACGAGCAGTACTTC. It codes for CASRYTEGLGSYEQYF.

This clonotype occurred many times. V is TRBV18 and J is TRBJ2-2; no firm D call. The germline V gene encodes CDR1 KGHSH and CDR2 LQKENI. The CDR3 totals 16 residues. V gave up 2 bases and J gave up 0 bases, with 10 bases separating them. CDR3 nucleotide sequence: TGTGCCAGCTCACCAATGGCACCTCCGAACACCGGGGAGCTGTTTTTT. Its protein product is CASSPMAPPNTGELFF.

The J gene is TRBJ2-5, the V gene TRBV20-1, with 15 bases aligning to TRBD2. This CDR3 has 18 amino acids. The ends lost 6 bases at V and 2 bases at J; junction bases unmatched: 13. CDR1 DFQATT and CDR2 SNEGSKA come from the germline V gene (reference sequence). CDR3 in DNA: TGCAGTGCGGGGGACACCGGGACTAGCGGGGGGCCTCAAGAGACCCAGTACTTC. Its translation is CSAGDTGTSGGPQETQYF.

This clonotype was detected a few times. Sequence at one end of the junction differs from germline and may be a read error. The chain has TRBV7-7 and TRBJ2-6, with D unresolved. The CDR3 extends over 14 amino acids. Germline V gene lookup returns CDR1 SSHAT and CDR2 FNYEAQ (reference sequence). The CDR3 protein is CASSLGPGANVLTF. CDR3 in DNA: TGTGCTAGCAGCCTAGGCCCTGGGGCCAACGTCCTGACTTTC.

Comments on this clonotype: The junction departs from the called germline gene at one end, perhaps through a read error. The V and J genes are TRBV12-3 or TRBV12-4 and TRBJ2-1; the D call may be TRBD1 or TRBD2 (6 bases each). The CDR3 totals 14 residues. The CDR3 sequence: CASSPLGGYNKQFF. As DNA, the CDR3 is TGTGCCAGCAGTCCCCTAGGGGGGTACAATAAGCAGTTCTTC.

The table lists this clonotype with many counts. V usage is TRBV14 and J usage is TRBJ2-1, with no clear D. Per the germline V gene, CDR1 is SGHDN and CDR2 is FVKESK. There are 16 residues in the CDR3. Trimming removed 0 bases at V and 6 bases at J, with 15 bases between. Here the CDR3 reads CASSQETSKAPNEQFF. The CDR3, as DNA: TGTGCCAGCAGCCAAGAAACGAGCAAGGCCCCCAATGAGCAGTTCTTC.

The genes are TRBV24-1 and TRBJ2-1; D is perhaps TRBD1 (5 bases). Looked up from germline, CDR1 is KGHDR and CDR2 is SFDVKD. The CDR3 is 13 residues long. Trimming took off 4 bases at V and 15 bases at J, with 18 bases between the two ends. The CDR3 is CATSDNYRGQLFF. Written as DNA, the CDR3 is TGTGCCACCAGTGACAACTACCGAGGACAACTGTTCTTC.

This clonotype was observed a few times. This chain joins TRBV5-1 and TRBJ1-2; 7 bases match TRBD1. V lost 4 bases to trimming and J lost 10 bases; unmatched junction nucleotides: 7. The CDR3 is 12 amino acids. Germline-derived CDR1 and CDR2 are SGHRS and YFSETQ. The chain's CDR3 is CASSKGQYPYTF. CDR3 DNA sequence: TGCGCCAGCAGCAAGGGACAGTATCCCTACACCTTC.